The 17 T cell receptor beta chains presented below share a single source sample, sequenced in a study of T cells in Graves' hyperthyroidism and ophthalmopathy. Using RNA transcripts as the source, TCR beta CDR3 regions were amplified. Using the HTBI primer set, a first-round RT-PCR was run on the TCR CDR3. From the multiplex PCR reads, TCRdb called clonotypes with MiXCR, one entry per CDR3 protein. The data show approximately 600,000 distinct CDR3 sequences, approximately 13% seen once. What was sequenced was blood. These receptors all come from a woman in her 30s with Graves' hyperthyroidism that later progressed to Graves' ophthalmopathy.

This clonotype was picked up many times. The chain combines TRBV2 with TRBJ2-7; 7 positions match TRBD1. V shed 4 bases and J 0 bases; nucleotides not matched to a gene: 3. The CDR3 totals 14 residues. The germline CDR1 and CDR2 sequences are SNHLY and FYNNEI. Here the CDR3 DNA reads TGTGCCAGCAGTGGACAGGGCCTCTCCTACGAGCAGTACTTC. Protein product: CASSGQGLSYEQYF.

The chain carries TRBV9 and TRBJ1-3; D possibly corresponds to TRBD1 (5 bases). Germline lookup yields CDR1 SGDLS and CDR2 YYNGEE. V lost 0 bases and J 3 bases, leaving 7 bases between the germline ends. The CDR3 has 14 amino acids. The CDR3 coding sequence is TGTGCCAGCAGCGTAGCAGGGTTTGGAAACACCATATATTTT. Amino acids: CASSVAGFGNTIYF.

The V call is TRBV6-1, the J call TRBJ1-5; possibly TRBD1 for D (6 bases). Germline V gene sequence: CDR1 MNHNS, CDR2 SASEGT. Trimming shortened V by 6 bases and J by 7 bases, and 28 bases separated the two germline ends. The CDR3 covers 18 residues. In nucleotides, the CDR3 is TGTGCCAGCAGCTATACCGCGGAGGGGGGGGCCCGGTCCCAGCCCCAGCATTTT. Its translation: CASSYTAEGGARSQPQHF.

In this sample, this clonotype turned up a few times. The chain is built from TRBV4-3 and TRBJ1-4; D unclear. This CDR3 region has 15 residues. Looked up from germline, CDR1 is LGHNA and CDR2 is YSLEER. Trimming removed 1 base at V and 8 bases at J, with 14 bases between. Here the CDR3 DNA reads TGCGCCAGCAGCCAAGGAGGCGGCCCAAAAGAAAAACTGTTTTTT. Protein sequence: CASSQGGGPKEKLFF.

This clonotype was detected many times. V and J are TRBV29-1 and TRBJ2-7; 9 nucleotides align to TRBD2. Germline V CDR1 and CDR2: SQVTM, ANQGSEA. This CDR3 spans 11 amino acids. Losses at the gene ends were 7 bases for V and 4 bases for J; bases not matched to a gene: 2. The DNA for the CDR3 is TGCAGCGGGACTAGCGAGTACGAGCAGTACTTC. Translated: CSGTSEYEQYF.

This clonotype was seen a handful of times. V gene TRBV7-9 combines with J gene TRBJ2-5; possibly TRBD1 for D (6 bases). The CDR3 consists of 17 residues. V was shortened by 2 bases and J by 0 bases, with 16 bases between the two germline ends. Per the germline V gene, CDR1 is SEHNR and CDR2 is FQNEAQ (reference sequence). For the CDR3, the DNA is TGTGCCAGCAGCTTAACCTCCGGGACACCGTACCAAGAGACCCAGTACTTC. Residues: CASSLTSGTPYQETQYF.

In nucleotides, the CDR3 is TGCAGCGCTACCGGGACTAGCGGGAGACTGGATGAGCAGTTCTTC. Protein: CSATGTSGRLDEQFF. This chain links TRBV29-1 with TRBJ2-1, with TRBD2 identical over 14 bases. V trimming: 7 bases; J trimming: 8 bases; junction bases outside the gene matches: 10. Germline CDR1 reads SQVTM; CDR2 reads ANQGSEA. This CDR3 has 15 amino acids.

The sample holds many counts of this clonotype. The genes are TRBV5-1 and TRBJ1-1; TRBD1 matches at 7 bases. V shed 4 bases, J shed 2 bases, and the junction held 8 bases outside the gene matches. The CDR3 is 15 amino acids. Germline CDR1 and CDR2: SGHRS and YFSETQ. The CDR3 protein is CASSPRQGPNTEAFF. The CDR3 DNA reads as TGCGCCAGCAGCCCAAGACAGGGCCCCAACACTGAAGCTTTCTTT.

In regard to this clonotype: A much larger clone differs from this one at a single base, so this may be a read error. The chain recombines TRBV24-1 with TRBJ2-1; tentatively, D is TRBD2 (5 bases). From germline, CDR1 is KGHDR and CDR2 SFDVKD. CDR3 length: 16 amino acids. CDR3 amino acids: CATSAPRGAEDNEQSF. The CDR3 region has the DNA TGTGCCACCAGTGCCCCCCGGGGAGCCGAAGACAATGAGCAGTCCTTC.

As to this clonotype: This clone may be a read error of a much larger clone one base away. V gene TRBV4-3 combines with J gene TRBJ1-1; tentatively, D is TRBD1 (5 bases). Trimming shortened V by 0 bases and J by 2 bases, and 10 bases separated the two germline ends. Germline CDR1 LGHNA, CDR2 YSLEER. The CDR3 spans 15 residues. The DNA of the CDR3 is TGCGCCAGCAGCCAAGATGCGACAGTCAACACTGAAGCTTTCTTT. This gives the protein CASSQDATVNTEAFF.

This clonotype was counted at least ten times. J is TRBJ2-3 and V is TRBV28; TRBD1 matches at 9 bases. This CDR3 is 16 amino acids long. Trimming at V came to 5 bases and at J to 4 bases, leaving 10 bases not matched to a gene. Germline loops: CDR1 MDHEN, CDR2 SYDVKM. The DNA of the CDR3 is TGTGCCAGCAGTCCCCTCACAGGGGGCGAGCCAGATACGCAGTATTTT. Translating it yields CASSPLTGGEPDTQYF.

This clonotype was recorded many times. This sequence joins TRBV24-1 and TRBJ2-5; 10 positions match TRBD2. V dropped 4 bases and J dropped 2; count of bases not matched to a gene: 6. CDR1 is KGHDR and CDR2 is SFDVKD in the germline V gene. The CDR3 sequence is 16 residues long. In nucleotides, the CDR3 is TGTGCCACCAGTGAACGAGCGGGAGGGCGGCAAGAGACCCAGTACTTC. This encodes CATSERAGGRQETQYF.

There are a few counts of this clonotype. The chain is built from TRBV19 and TRBJ1-4; D not resolved. Germline values: CDR1 LNHDA, CDR2 SQIVND (reference sequence). The CDR3 extends over 14 amino acids. Trimming took off 1 base at V and 5 bases at J, with 8 bases between the two ends. CDR3 residues: CASSIVGGNEKLFF. CDR3 DNA: TGTGCCAGTAGTATAGTTGGCGGGAATGAAAAACTGTTTTTT.

This clonotype showed up just a few times. V is TRBV11-2 and J is TRBJ2-7; 7 nucleotides agree with TRBD2. The J segment lost 6 bases and the V segment lost 5 bases, leaving 19 bases of the junction unmatched. This CDR3 spans 17 amino acids. Germline CDR1 SGHAT, CDR2 FQNNGV. CDR3 DNA: TGTGCCAGCAGCCCAGTCCGTTGGGGGGGGGGGGGTCTCGAGCAGTACTTC. Translated, it gives CASSPVRWGGGGLEQYF.

This clonotype was observed at least ten times. The chain uses TRBV15 and TRBJ2-5, with no clear D. CDR1 is LNHNV, CDR2 YYDKDF, per germline (reference sequence). CDR3 length: 14 residues. V was clipped by 0 bases and J by 3 bases, with 8 bases between them. As DNA, the CDR3 is TGTGCCACCAGCAGAGATCAGGCGAAAGAGACCCAGTACTTC. Its protein is CATSRDQAKETQYF.

This chain uses TRBV12-3 or TRBV12-4 with TRBJ1-2; the D gene is possibly TRBD1 (5 bases). V was cut by 1 base and J by 6 bases, with 21 bases left in between. The length of the CDR3 is 17 residues. The CDR3 bases are TGTGCCAGCAGTTTAGAGCGGACCGGGACGATAGGGGATGGCTACACCTTC. Translating gives CASSLERTGTIGDGYTF.

The table lists this clonotype with a few counts. In DNA form, the CDR3 reads TGCAGCGTTCGGACAGCGAACACCGGGGAGCTGTTTTTT. This codes for CSVRTANTGELFF. J is TRBJ2-2 and V is TRBV29-1; D possibly corresponds to TRBD1 (6 bases). Trimming cost V 5 bases and J 0 bases, with 7 bases left between them. CDR1 SQVTM and CDR2 ANQGSEA come from the germline V gene. This CDR3 spans 13 amino acids.